This entry lists 18 T cell receptor beta chains sequenced from one sample in a study of cytomegalovirus exposure and HLA in healthy donors (dated by TCRdb to about 2017). Receptor libraries were prepared by the immunoSEQ multiplex PCR assay. The multiplex PCR relied on a mix of 60 forward primers for TCR Vbeta segments and 13 reverse primers for TCR Jbeta segments. The source is immuneACCESS, and TCRdb retained only in-frame sequences with V and J called. Part of the clones is not carried over; for the studies checked, unresolved V genes explain less than half of this, and the remainder is unexplained. For this sample there are 90,000 to 150,000 clones; over 70% appear just once. Clones ranked in the top ten supply just under 3% of the sample. The sample comprised PBMCs. These receptors all come from a woman in her thirties or forties in good health and CMV-seropositive.

The rearrangement uses TRBV6-1 and TRBJ1-4, with 9 positions matching TRBD1. Germline CDR1 is MNHNS and CDR2 is SASEGT. CDR3 length equals 16 residues. V lost 2 bases and J lost 13; bases outside the gene matches: 14. The CDR3 DNA reads TGTGCCAGCAGTGAAAGTAGTGACAGGGGGGCCTCGAGACTGTTTTTT. Amino acid sequence: CASSESSDRGASRLFF.

The V gene is TRBV6-6, the J gene TRBJ2-1; D ambiguous. The V and J ends lost 3 bases and 8 bases respectively, with 5 bases between them. Looked up from germline, CDR1 is MNHNY and CDR2 is SVGAGI (reference sequence). The CDR3 totals 11 residues. The CDR3 loop is CASSYYYEQFF. CDR3 coding DNA: TGTGCCAGCAGTTATTACTATGAGCAGTTCTTC.

This chain uses TRBV7-2 with TRBJ1-2; perhaps TRBD1 as D (5 bases). This CDR3 contains 12 residues. V gave up 8 bases and J gave up 6 bases, with 13 bases separating them. Germline CDR1 and CDR2: SGHTA and FQGNSA. CDR3 region: CASLTQGDGYTF. The DNA of the CDR3 is TGTGCCAGCCTCACTCAAGGGGATGGCTACACCTTC.

This chain uses TRBV4-3 with TRBJ1-5, with unresolved D. CDR1 and CDR2 (germline): LGHNA, YSLEER. V lost 0 bases and J 6 bases, leaving 12 bases between the germline ends. The CDR3 has 15 amino acids. CDR3: CASSQDSAAAQPQHF. CDR3 nucleotide sequence: TGCGCCAGCAGCCAAGATAGTGCGGCAGCTCAGCCCCAGCATTTT.

This clone has only one observation. At one of its ends the junction is not consistent with the germline gene, which may arise from a read error. V and J are TRBV19 and TRBJ1-2, with 7 bases that match TRBD1. This CDR3 spans 12 amino acids. Germline CDR1 is LNHDA and CDR2 is SQIVND (reference sequence). The CDR3, as DNA: TGTGCCAGTAGTATAGGGGGACAGCCTATCGCCTTC. This translates into CASSIGGQPIAF.

The V gene is TRBV9, the J gene TRBJ2-7; weak D call: TRBD2 (5 bases). Trimming removed 0 bases at V and 2 bases at J, with 15 bases between. The CDR3 extends over 16 amino acids. Germline CDR1 SGDLS, CDR2 YYNGEE. CDR3 coding DNA: TGTGCCAGCAGCGTAGCCCCGGGAACGGCTACCTACGAGCAGTACTTC. It encodes CASSVAPGTATYEQYF.

V and J are TRBV7-9 and TRBJ2-4; no definite D call. The CDR3 extends over 11 amino acids. Germline loops: CDR1 SEHNR, CDR2 FQNEAQ (reference sequence). Trimming shortened V by 7 bases and J by 7 bases, and 8 bases separated the two germline ends. In nucleotides, the CDR3 is TGTGCCAGCACCCTATCTAACATTCAGTACTTC. Protein sequence: CASTLSNIQYF.

The rearrangement joins TRBV7-2 to TRBJ1-3; D not certain. V lost 5 bases and J lost 0, with 14 bases in between. CDR1 is SGHTA, CDR2 FQGNSA, per germline. CDR3 size: 16 residues. The CDR3 is CASSTADVYSGNTIYF. In DNA form, the CDR3 reads TGTGCCAGCAGCACAGCAGACGTATACTCTGGAAACACCATATATTTT.

This chain connects TRBV19 to TRBJ2-7; D may be TRBD2 (5 bases). CDR1 is LNHDA and CDR2 is SQIVND in the germline V gene (reference sequence). There are 15 residues in the CDR3. Trimming left V 5 bases short and J 3 bases short, with 17 bases between. DNA for the CDR3: TGTGCCAGTAGTGATAGGACTGGATCCTTCTACGAGCAGTACTTC. Encoded protein: CASSDRTGSFYEQYF.

The chain employs TRBV5-1 and TRBJ1-2; 11 nucleotides agree with TRBD1. With V trimmed by 3 bases and J by 6 bases, 1 base remained unmatched. Germline CDR1 and CDR2: SGHRS and YFSETQ. The CDR3 covers 13 residues. This CDR3 is CASSWTGGDGYTF. The CDR3 DNA reads TGCGCCAGCAGCTGGACAGGGGGCGATGGCTACACCTTC.

V is TRBV6-4 and J is TRBJ2-7; 11 bases fit TRBD2. The V segment lost 6 bases and the J segment 5 bases; nucleotides outside the gene matches: 9. This CDR3 comprises 15 residues. Germline assignment: CDR1 MRHNA and CDR2 SNTAGT. CDR3 in DNA: TGTGCCAGCAGCGTGACTAGCGGGATTAATCACGAGCAGTACTTC. Translation: CASSVTSGINHEQYF.

The chain couples TRBV6-7 to TRBJ1-4; TRBD1 matches 8 bases. TRBV6-7 is filed as an ORF, its function uncertain. The ends lost 5 bases at V and 3 bases at J; junction bases unmatched: 11. The length of the CDR3 is 17 residues. The CDR3 DNA reads as TGTGCCAGCAGTAAAGACAGGGGTGACCCCTCTAATGAAAAACTGTTTTTT. Translated: CASSKDRGDPSNEKLFF.

The J gene is TRBJ1-1, the V gene TRBV4-2, with TRBD1 matching over 7 bases. The CDR3 length is 15 residues. J lost 6 bases, V lost 6 bases, and 13 bases had no gene match. Germline V lookup: CDR1 LGHNA, CDR2 YNFKEQ. The CDR3, as DNA: TGTGCCAGCAGTAATTTCGACAGGGACGTACCTGAAGCTTTCTTT. The encoded protein is CASSNFDRDVPEAFF.

This chain links TRBV4-1 with TRBJ1-2; 7 positions agree with TRBD1. The ends lost 2 bases at V and 8 bases at J; junction bases unmatched: 8. Germline CDR1 and CDR2: MGHRA and YSYEKL. This CDR3 comprises 14 residues. CDR3 coding DNA: TGCGCCAGCAGCCAACGGACAGGTTTTTTGGGCTACACCTTC. Its translation is CASSQRTGFLGYTF.

V and J are TRBV18 and TRBJ1-2; 7 bases line up with TRBD1. The CDR3 covers 15 residues. Germline CDR1 is KGHSH and CDR2 is LQKENI. Trimming removed 2 bases from V and 4 bases from J; junction bases left unmatched: 7. DNA of the CDR3: TGTGCCAGCTCACCAGGGGACAGCTTAATCTATGGCTACACCTTC. Amino acids: CASSPGDSLIYGYTF.

CDR3 sequence: CASSPSEDRPYGYTF. The CDR3, as DNA: TGTGCCAGCAGCCCATCCGAGGACAGGCCCTATGGCTACACCTTC. The chain employs TRBV7-6 and TRBJ1-2; 7 bases align to TRBD1. J was trimmed by 4 bases and V by 5 bases; bases with no gene match: 10. This CDR3 region has 15 residues. Germline loops: CDR1 SGHVS, CDR2 FNYEAQ.

The table lists this clone with a few counts. The chain has TRBV7-8 and TRBJ2-7; D possibly corresponds to TRBD2 (6 bases). Germline V gene sequence: CDR1 SGHVS, CDR2 FQNEAQ. The CDR3 is made up of 14 amino acids. Trimming removed 3 bases from V and 4 bases from J, with 13 bases in between. The CDR3 spells CASSFPGLEYEQYF. In nucleotides, the CDR3 is TGTGCCAGCAGCTTCCCGGGACTTGAATACGAGCAGTACTTC.

This clone has only a few counts. The chain has TRBV29-1 and TRBJ2-7, with D tentatively TRBD2 (6 bases). Between the trimmed V and J ends, which lost 6 bases and 1 base, there was a span of 13 bases. The length of the CDR3 is 13 residues. Germline V CDR1 and CDR2: SQVTM, ANQGSEA. Here the CDR3 DNA reads TGCAGCGTGCGGGGACGGCTTTCCTACGAGCAGTACTTC. It encodes CSVRGRLSYEQYF.